Listed below are T cell receptor beta chains from one sample, sequenced in a study of control samples from healthy donors and cancer patients. Clones were read by immunoSEQ multiplex PCR, and TCRdb kept only the in-frame ones, dropping some. The repertoire holds about 130,000 clones, with approximately 94% as singletons. Sequencing input: PBMCs. The receptors derive from a man in his forties or fifties with head and neck cancer. Both conserved end residues are part of each CDR3. D genes are given only for firm matches. The listing skips clone size in some rows; elsewhere it reads once, few, many or a size class.

CDR3 protein	CDR3 DNA	V gene	J gene	clone size	D gene
CASSEVPGDEQFF	TGTGCCAGCAGCGAAGTCCCTGGGGATGAGCAGTTCTTC	TRBV9	TRBJ2-1	.	.
CASSWGGKAEAFF	TGTGCCAGCAGTTGGGGGGGTAAGGCTGAAGCTTTCTTT	TRBV2	TRBJ1-1	.	.
CASSMLGGFSYEQYF	TGTGCCAGTAGTATGCTCGGGGGTTTCTCCTACGAGCAGTACTTC	TRBV19	TRBJ2-7	.	.
CASSSTPGTYEQYF	TGTGCCAGCAGCTCCACTCCCGGCACCTACGAGCAGTACTTC	TRBV7-9	TRBJ2-7	.	.
CASSERQGVSSYNSPLHF	TGTGCCAGCAGTGAGCGGCAGGGCGTGAGCTCCTATAATTCACCCCTCCACTTT	TRBV2	TRBJ1-6	.	.
CATAKARGPSNYGYTF	TGTGCCACCGCGAAGGCCAGGGGGCCTTCTAACTATGGCTACACCTTC	TRBV19	TRBJ1-2	.	TRBD1
CASSLGQGRGYTF	TGTGCCAGCAGCTTGGGACAGGGAAGGGGCTACACCTTC	TRBV5-5	TRBJ1-2	.	TRBD1
CASSPTGTTEAFF	TGTGCCAGCTCCCCAACGGGGACCACTGAAGCTTTCTTT	TRBV18	TRBJ1-1	.	.
CASSQDGREGETQYF	TGTGCCAGCAGCCAAGACGGCCGGGAGGGGGAGACCCAGTACTTC	TRBV4-2	TRBJ2-5	.	TRBD2
CASSLYYPLTNSPLHF	TGTGCCAGCAGTCTCTATTATCCCCTTACTAATTCACCCCTCCACTTT	TRBV27	TRBJ1-6	.	.
CASIPPVGTSDANEQFF	TGCGCCAGCATCCCACCAGTAGGGACCTCCGATGCCAATGAGCAGTTCTTC	TRBV10-1	TRBJ2-1	.	.
CASSWRSSYNSPLHF	TGTGCCAGCAGTTGGAGGAGCTCCTATAATTCACCCCTCCACTTT	TRBV6-2/TRBV6-3	TRBJ1-6	.	.
CASSQGGSGGGYEQYF	TGCGCCAGCAGCCAAGGGGGTAGCGGTGGGGGATACGAGCAGTACTTC	TRBV4-3	TRBJ2-7	.	.
CATRGRQDNEQFF	TGTGCCACCAGAGGAAGACAGGACAATGAGCAGTTCTTC	TRBV24-1	TRBJ2-1	.	.
CASSLGTSTDTQYF	TGTGCCAGCAGCCTCGGGACTAGCACAGATACGCAGTATTTT	TRBV7-2	TRBJ2-3	.	.
CASSPYREYNSPLHF	TGTGCCAGTAGTCCTTACAGGGAATATAATTCACCCCTCCACTTT	TRBV19	TRBJ1-6	.	.
CASSAEGGSNQPQHF	TGTGCCAGCTCAGCCGAGGGGGGGAGCAATCAGCCCCAGCATTTT	TRBV18	TRBJ1-5	.	.
CASSETWVGRAEAFF	TGTGCCAGCAGCGAAACATGGGTCGGGAGGGCTGAAGCTTTCTTT	TRBV21-1	TRBJ1-1	.	.
CASSREIGYTF	TGTGCCAGCAGTAGGGAAATAGGCTACACCTTC	TRBV28	TRBJ1-2	.	.
CASSLGQASNQPQHF	TGTGCCAGCAGCTTAGGGCAGGCAAGCAATCAGCCCCAGCATTTT	TRBV7-9	TRBJ1-5	few	.
CASSIHQDRDYGYTF	TGTGCCAGTAGTATACATCAGGACAGGGACTATGGCTACACCTTC	TRBV19	TRBJ1-2	.	TRBD1
CASSFWVGGATEAFF	TGTGCCAGCAGTTTTTGGGTTGGGGGGGCGACTGAAGCTTTCTTT	TRBV27	TRBJ1-1	.	.
CASSLTGGSGNTIYF	TGCGCCAGCAGCCTCACAGGAGGGTCTGGAAACACCATATATTTT	TRBV4-3	TRBJ1-3	.	.
CASSLWGNEQFF	TGTGCCAGCAGTTTATGGGGGAATGAGCAGTTCTTC	TRBV28	TRBJ2-1	.	.
CASSEGRGAGGYTF	TGTGCCAGCAGTGAAGGCCGGGGGGCGGGCGGCTACACCTTC	TRBV2	TRBJ1-2	.	.
CAWSAAGGAYGYGYTF	TGTGCCTGGAGTGCGGCAGGGGGCGCGTATGGCTATGGCTACACCTTC	TRBV30	TRBJ1-2	.	TRBD1
CASSGQGGTEAFF	TGTGCCAGCAGTGGACAAGGGGGGACTGAAGCTTTCTTT	TRBV12-3/TRBV12-4	TRBJ1-1	few	.
CASSQIGELFF	TGTGCCAGCAGCCAAATCGGGGAGCTGTTTTTT	TRBV4-2	TRBJ2-2	.	.
CASSLQGTNTGELFF	TGTGCCAGCAGCTTACAGGGAACGAACACCGGGGAGCTGTTTTTT	TRBV7-2	TRBJ2-2	.	.
CASRASWDRGVLDEKLFF	TGTGCCAGCAGGGCTTCGTGGGACAGGGGAGTATTGGATGAAAAACTGTTTTTT	TRBV28	TRBJ1-4	.	TRBD1
CASRREQGLRWNTGELFF	TGCGCCAGCAGGCGAGAACAGGGTCTTAGGTGGAACACCGGGGAGCTGTTTTTT	TRBV5-1	TRBJ2-2	.	.
CASSDNSGNTIYF	TGTGCCAGCTCAGACAACTCTGGAAACACCATATATTTT	TRBV18	TRBJ1-3	.	.
CASAQQGGYGYTF	TGCGCCAGCGCTCAACAGGGGGGCTATGGCTACACCTTC	TRBV5-1	TRBJ1-2	once	TRBD1
CASSQAAGGVGTQYF	TGTGCCAGCAGCCAAGCGGCGGGGGGGGTAGGGACCCAGTACTTC	TRBV4-2	TRBJ2-5	.	TRBD2
CASSRRGTNTEAFF	TGCGCCAGCAGCCGGAGAGGAACGAACACTGAAGCTTTCTTT	TRBV4-3	TRBJ1-1	.	.